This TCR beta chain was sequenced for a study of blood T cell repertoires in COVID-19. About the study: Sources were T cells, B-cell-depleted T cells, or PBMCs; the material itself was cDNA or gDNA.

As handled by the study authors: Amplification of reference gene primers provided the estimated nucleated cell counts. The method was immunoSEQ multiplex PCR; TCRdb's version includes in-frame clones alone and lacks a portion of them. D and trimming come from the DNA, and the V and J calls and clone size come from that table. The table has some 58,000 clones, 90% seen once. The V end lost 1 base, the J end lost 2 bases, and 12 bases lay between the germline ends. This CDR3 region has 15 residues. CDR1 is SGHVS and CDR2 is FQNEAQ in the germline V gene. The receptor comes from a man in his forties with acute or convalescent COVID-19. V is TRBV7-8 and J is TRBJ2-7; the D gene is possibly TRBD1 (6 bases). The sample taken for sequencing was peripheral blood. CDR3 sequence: CASSLGTVSTYEQYF. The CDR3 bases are TGTGCCAGCAGCTTAGGGACAGTTAGCACCTACGAGCAGTACTTC.